The source of this TCR beta chain is a study of TIL therapy for anti-PD-1-resistant metastatic lung cancer. Study information: A few tumors were EGFR-mutant and two were ALK-rearranged. Study-level results: This highly selected cohort may not generalize to typical lung cancer patients.

Trimming stripped 6 bases from V and 4 bases from J, with 15 bases between. CDR3 length: 14 residues. Germline V lookup: CDR1 SNHLY, CDR2 FYNNEI. This clone was found a few times. Antigen unknown. Time point reported: pre-treatment sample, taken before nivolumab and TIL therapy. The libraries were made with immunoSEQ v3. Profiled with immunoSEQ multiplex PCR; TCRdb holds only in-frame clones, not every one. The sample shows some 60,000 clones, around 70% of them seen only once. The source of this sequence is a person between 30 and 80 years old with non-small cell lung cancer. The source material was blood, sampled at baseline. The chain has TRBV2 and TRBJ1-2; possibly TRBD1 for D (6 bases). CDR3 bases: TGTGCCAGCAGGGAACAGGGCAGGGGCTATGGCTACACCTTC. Translating it yields CASREQGRGYGYTF.